Each of the 15 T cell receptor beta chains below was sequenced from the same sample in a study of vaccination effects on CD4 cells after COVID-19. No antigens are known for them. Before any sequencing was done, the ViraFEST assay used viral peptide pools to expand antigen-specific CD4+ T cells. The authors isolated CD4+ T cells after roughly eleven days of culture. From March to December 2020, the person had a SARS-CoV-2 infection that was confirmed by PCR. Profiling relied on immunoSEQ multiplex PCR, and the TCRdb table lists in-frame clones only, not all of them. The table has approximately 26,000 clones, 69% seen once; the top ten hold roughly 18%. Material: CD4+ T cells from PBMCs cultured with SARS-CoV-2 spike peptides, obtained before COVID-19 vaccination. Receptors were obtained from a human donor who had a prior SARS-CoV-2 infection.

The rearrangement joins TRBV10-3 to TRBJ2-2, with 11 nucleotides matching TRBD1. This CDR3 spans 14 amino acids. J gave up 4 bases and V 8 bases, and 3 bases lay outside the gene matches. The germline V gene has CDR1 ENHRY and CDR2 SYGVKD. CDR3 coding DNA: TGTGCCATCGGGGGGACAGGGGGCACCGGGGAGCTGTTTTTT. It codes for CAIGGTGGTGELFF.

The chain carries TRBV7-3 and TRBJ2-3; D is possibly TRBD2 (6 bases). Germline values: CDR1 SGHTA, CDR2 FQGTGA. Trimming stripped 8 bases from V and 2 bases from J, with 11 bases between. This CDR3 region has 13 residues. CDR3 DNA: TGTGCCAGCCGGCGGGGCCCCACAGATACGCAGTATTTT. Translation gives CASRRGPTDTQYF.

The chain combines TRBV6-5 with TRBJ1-2; D unresolved. V lost 7 bases, J lost 6 bases, and 15 bases lay in between. The CDR3 has 13 amino acids. CDR1 is MNHEY, CDR2 SVGAGI, per germline. The CDR3 loop reads CASKLTGGDGYTF. CDR3 bases: TGTGCCAGCAAACTCACGGGAGGTGATGGCTACACCTTC.

The chain uses TRBV6-2 or TRBV6-3 and TRBJ2-1; D ambiguous. The V gene lost 5 bases and the J gene lost 8 bases, with 16 bases spanning the gap. CDR1 MNHEY and CDR2 SVGEGT come from the germline V gene. The CDR3 contains 14 residues. The CDR3, as DNA: TGTGCCAGCAGTGGGCAATTGGGCGCGTATGAGCAGTTCTTC. Translating gives CASSGQLGAYEQFF.

This chain links TRBV20-1 with TRBJ1-2; D unresolved. With 5 bases removed from V and 8 bases from J, the gap between germline ends came to 12 bases. Germline V gene lookup returns CDR1 DFQATT and CDR2 SNEGSKA (reference sequence). CDR3 length: 11 amino acids. CDR3 sequence: CSAGPKEGYTF. The CDR3 region has the DNA TGCAGTGCTGGGCCCAAGGAGGGCTACACCTTC.

The V and J genes are TRBV6-5 and TRBJ1-1; D might be TRBD1 (6 bases). Germline V gives CDR1 MNHEY, CDR2 SVGAGI. The CDR3 runs 14 residues. V was trimmed by 9 bases and J by 2 bases, leaving 16 bases between them. The chain's CDR3 is CASYYRAGNTEAFF. CDR3 coding DNA: TGTGCCAGTTATTACAGGGCAGGAAACACTGAAGCTTTCTTT.

The rearrangement uses TRBV6-5 and TRBJ1-6; D uncertain. CDR1 and CDR2 from the germline V gene are MNHEY and SVGAGI. The CDR3 is 13 residues long. V was trimmed by 4 bases and J by 10 bases, leaving 11 bases between them. In DNA, the CDR3 is TGTGCCAGCAGTTGGGCAGGACGGTCACCCCTCCACTTT. Amino acids: CASSWAGRSPLHF.

V usage is TRBV12-3 or TRBV12-4 and J usage is TRBJ2-1; tentatively, D is TRBD2 (5 bases). V lost 6 bases and J 10 bases, leaving 10 bases between the germline ends. The CDR3 totals 11 residues. CDR3: CASRGGYEQFF. The CDR3 DNA follows: TGTGCCAGCAGAGGCGGGTACGAGCAGTTCTTC.

V gene TRBV6-6 combines with J gene TRBJ1-6; 8 bases fit TRBD1. V lost 5 bases to trimming and J lost 1 base; unmatched junction nucleotides: 7. Germline V gene data show CDR1 as MNHNY and CDR2 as SVGAGI (reference sequence). The CDR3 is made up of 17 amino acids. DNA of the CDR3: TGTGCCAGCAGTCGACAGGGGACGCTGTCCTATAATTCACCCCTCCACTTT. Translated: CASSRQGTLSYNSPLHF.

This clone has only one observation. The rearrangement joins TRBV30 to TRBJ2-3; D not certain. Germline V gives CDR1 GTSNPN, CDR2 SVGIG (reference sequence). This CDR3 spans 14 amino acids. The ends were cut back, 4 bases at V and 4 bases at J, with 15 bases in the middle. The CDR3 is CAWNGGYSSDTQYF. Here the CDR3 DNA reads TGTGCCTGGAATGGTGGTTATAGCTCAGATACGCAGTATTTT.

This clone was seen just once. CDR3 DNA: TGTGCCACCAGAAGAGGACAGGGCGGCGAGCAGTTCTTC. Protein product: CATRRGQGGEQFF. This chain uses TRBV24-1 with TRBJ2-1, with 8 nucleotides matching TRBD1. CDR1 and CDR2 (germline): KGHDR, SFDVKD. Germline trimming cut 7 bases from V and 10 bases from J; bases unmatched to any gene: 8. The CDR3 spans 13 residues.

This clone was observed a few times. This CDR3 reads CASSIEDSRNQPQHF. CDR3 DNA sequence: TGTGCCAGTAGTATAGAGGACAGTCGCAATCAGCCCCAGCATTTT. This chain links TRBV19 with TRBJ1-5, with TRBD1 as a possible D gene (6 bases). CDR1 is LNHDA and CDR2 is SQIVND in the germline V gene (reference sequence). The CDR3 totals 15 residues. The V end lost 0 bases, the J end lost 2 bases, and 8 bases lay between the germline ends.

The genes are TRBV27 and TRBJ2-7, with unresolved D. Trimming left V 2 bases short and J 5 bases short, with 10 bases between. Germline lookup yields CDR1 MNHEY and CDR2 SMNVEV (reference sequence). CDR3 length: 13 residues. In DNA form, the CDR3 reads TGTGCCAGCAGTTTACGGGTTACCCACGAGCAGTACTTC. Its translation: CASSLRVTHEQYF.

The chain is built from TRBV5-4 and TRBJ2-3, with D possibly being TRBD2 (6 bases). This CDR3 is built from 15 residues. V gave up 5 bases and J gave up 0 bases, with 13 bases separating them. Germline CDR1 and CDR2: SGHNT and YYREEE (reference sequence). CDR3 amino acids: CASSRRDSSTDTQYF. The CDR3 DNA reads as TGTGCCAGCAGTCGCCGGGACTCTAGCACAGATACGCAGTATTTT.

The genes are TRBV12-5 and TRBJ2-3, with no clear D. The CDR3 loop spans 13 amino acids. Per germline, CDR1 LGHNT and CDR2 FRNRAP. Deletions cut 0 bases from V and 5 bases from J, with 6 bases between. This CDR3 is CASGLVDLDTQYF. The CDR3 DNA sequence: TGTGCTAGTGGTTTGGTAGACCTAGATACGCAGTATTTT. Combining the CDR3 with reference TRBV12-5 and TRBJ2-3 gives the whole variable domain DARVTQTPRHKVTEMGQEVTMRCQPILGHNTVFWYRQTMMQGLELLAYFRNRAPLDDSGMPKDRFSAEMPDATLATLKIQPSEPRDSAVYFCASGLVDLDTQYFGPGTRLTVL.